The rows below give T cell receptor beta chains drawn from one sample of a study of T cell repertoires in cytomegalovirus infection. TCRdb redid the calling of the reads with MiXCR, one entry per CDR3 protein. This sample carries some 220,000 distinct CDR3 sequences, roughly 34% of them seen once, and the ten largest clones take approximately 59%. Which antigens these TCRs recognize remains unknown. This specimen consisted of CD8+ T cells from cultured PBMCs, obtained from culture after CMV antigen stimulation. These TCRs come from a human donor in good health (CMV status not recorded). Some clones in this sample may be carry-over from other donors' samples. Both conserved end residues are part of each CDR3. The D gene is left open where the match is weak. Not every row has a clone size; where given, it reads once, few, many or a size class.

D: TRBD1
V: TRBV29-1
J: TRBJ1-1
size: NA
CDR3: CSVEDGAGGLDTEAFF
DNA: TGCAGCGTTGAAGATGGCGCAGGGGGCCTGGACACTGAAGCTTTCTTT

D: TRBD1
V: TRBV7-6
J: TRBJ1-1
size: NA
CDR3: CASSPLGTGPTEAFF
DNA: TGTGCCAGCAGCCCCCTGGGGACAGGGCCCACTGAAGCTTTCTTT

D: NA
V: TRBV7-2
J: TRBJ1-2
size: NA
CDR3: CASSLAGTPNYGYTF
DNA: TGTGCCAGCAGCTTAGCGGGAACACCTAACTATGGCTACACCTTC

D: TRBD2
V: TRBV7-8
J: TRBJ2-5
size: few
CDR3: CASSPAGTSGRGGETQYF
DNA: TGTGCCAGCAGCCCTGCAGGGACTAGCGGGAGAGGGGGAGAGACCCAGTACTTC

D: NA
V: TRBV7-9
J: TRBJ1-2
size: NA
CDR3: CASSPGTSYGYTF
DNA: TGTGCCAGCAGCCCCGGGACGTCCTATGGCTACACCTTC

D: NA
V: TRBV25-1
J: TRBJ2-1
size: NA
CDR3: CASSGVHTAGPLKTPSYNEQFF
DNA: TGTGCCAGCAGTGGGGTCCACACCGCGGGACCTCTAAAAACGCCCTCCTACAATGAGCAGTTCTTC

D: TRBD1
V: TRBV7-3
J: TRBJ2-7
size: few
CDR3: CASTMAGTGVPEQYF
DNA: TGTGCCAGCACCATGGCCGGGACAGGGGTCCCCGAGCAGTACTTC

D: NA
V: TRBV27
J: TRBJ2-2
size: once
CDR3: CASSPDRWNTGELFF
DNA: TGTGCCAGCAGCCCTGACAGGTGGAACACCGGGGAGCTGTTTTTT

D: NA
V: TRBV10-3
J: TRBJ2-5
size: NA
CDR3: CAIGVGQETQYF
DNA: TGTGCCATTGGGGTCGGCCAAGAGACCCAGTACTTC

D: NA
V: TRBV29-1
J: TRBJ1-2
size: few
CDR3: CSVESPGRYGYTF
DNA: TGCAGCGTTGAATCGCCGGGACGCTATGGCTACACCTTC

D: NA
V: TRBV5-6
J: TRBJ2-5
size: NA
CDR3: CASSLAATSLAQYF
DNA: TGTGCCAGCAGCTTGGCCGCGACCTCATTGGCCCAGTACTTC

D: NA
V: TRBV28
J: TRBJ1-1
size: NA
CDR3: CASSLPNTEAFF
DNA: TGTGCCAGCAGTTTGCCAAACACTGAAGCTTTCTTT

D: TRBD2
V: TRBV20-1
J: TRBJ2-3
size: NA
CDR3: CSARVGLAGGRTQYF
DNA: TGCAGTGCTAGAGTGGGACTAGCGGGAGGAAGGACGCAGTATTTT

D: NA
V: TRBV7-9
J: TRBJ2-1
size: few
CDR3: CASSLAPLLAVNNEQFF
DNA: TGTGCCAGCAGCTTAGCCCCCTTACTAGCAGTTAACAATGAGCAGTTCTTC

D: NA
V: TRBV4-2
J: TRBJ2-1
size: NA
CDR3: CASSQVLGGPSNEQFF
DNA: TGTGCCAGCAGCCAAGTATTGGGGGGCCCGAGCAATGAGCAGTTCTTC

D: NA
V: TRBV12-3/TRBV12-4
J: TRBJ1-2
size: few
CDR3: CASSLSGRGTTNYGYTF
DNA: TGTGCCAGCAGTTTATCGGGCAGGGGAACTACTAACTATGGCTACACCTTC